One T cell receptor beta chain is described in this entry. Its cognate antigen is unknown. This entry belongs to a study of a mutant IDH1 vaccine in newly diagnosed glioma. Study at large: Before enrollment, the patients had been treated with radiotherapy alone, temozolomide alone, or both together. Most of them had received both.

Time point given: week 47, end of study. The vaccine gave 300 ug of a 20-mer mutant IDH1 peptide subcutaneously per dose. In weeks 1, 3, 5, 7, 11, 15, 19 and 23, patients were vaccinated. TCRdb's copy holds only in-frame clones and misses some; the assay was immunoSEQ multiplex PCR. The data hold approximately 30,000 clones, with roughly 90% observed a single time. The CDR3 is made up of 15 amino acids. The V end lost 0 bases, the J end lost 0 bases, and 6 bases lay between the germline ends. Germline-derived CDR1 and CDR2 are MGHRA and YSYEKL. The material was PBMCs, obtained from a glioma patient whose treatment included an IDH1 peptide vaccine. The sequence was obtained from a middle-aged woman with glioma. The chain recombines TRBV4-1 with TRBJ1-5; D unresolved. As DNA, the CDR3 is TGCGCCAGCAGCCAAGATTTGGATAGCAATCAGCCCCAGCATTTT. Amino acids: CASSQDLDSNQPQHF.